These 13 T cell receptor beta chains share one sample of origin, sequenced in a study of blood T cells in healthy people across ages. The use of a sample-barcoded 5' primer and a J-beta primer mix characterized a second PCR of about 7 to 12 cycles. MiXCR, applied by TCRdb to the 5' RACE reads, yields one record per CDR3 protein. There are roughly 1,500,000 distinct CDR3 sequences in the sample; roughly 30% occur only once, and 11% lies in the top ten. Sequenced input: blood. The receptor source for this set is a woman aged 25 to 39 in good health.

The J gene is TRBJ2-3, the V gene TRBV3-1; D is perhaps TRBD1 or TRBD2 (5 bases each). Germline assignment: CDR1 LGHDT and CDR2 YNNKEL (reference sequence). The V gene lost 0 bases and the J gene lost 4 bases, with 11 bases spanning the gap. The CDR3 length is 15 residues. CDR3 sequence (DNA): TGTGCCAGCAGCCAAGATCAGGGAGTCGCAGATACGCAGTATTTT. Its protein product is CASSQDQGVADTQYF.

A word on this clonotype: A read error is possible here, since a much larger clone lies one base away. The chain links TRBV4-2 to TRBJ2-5; TRBD2 agrees at 14 bases. The CDR3 contains 17 residues. Germline V gives CDR1 LGHNA, CDR2 YNFKEQ. DNA for the CDR3: TGTGCCAGCAGCCAGGGACTAGCGGGGGACCTCCAAGAGGCCCAGTACTTC. Encoded protein: CASSQGLAGDLQEAQYF.

V usage is TRBV20-1 and J usage is TRBJ2-1, with TRBD2 matching 9 bases. CDR3 size: 16 residues. Germline assignment: CDR1 DFQATT and CDR2 SNEGSKA (reference sequence). V was pared by 0 bases and J by 5 bases, with 8 bases of the junction left unmatched. The CDR3 DNA sequence: TGCAGTGCTAGAGAGATTGGCGGGGGGGCCGACAATGAGCAGTTCTTC. It encodes CSAREIGGGADNEQFF.

The chain employs TRBV5-1 and TRBJ2-5; the match to TRBD1 covers 8 bases. J was trimmed by 4 bases and V by 2 bases; bases with no gene match: 10. The CDR3 loop spans 16 amino acids. The germline CDR1 and CDR2 sequences are SGHRS and YFSETQ. The CDR3 protein is CASSLMTGAGGETQYF. The CDR3 DNA reads TGCGCCAGCAGCTTAATGACAGGGGCAGGCGGAGAGACCCAGTACTTC.

DNA for the CDR3: TGTGCCAGCAGGAACTTTAGAGGGGTCACCGGGGAGCTGTTTTTT. Its protein product is CASRNFRGVTGELFF. The chain has TRBV6-6 and TRBJ2-2, with D perhaps assigned TRBD1 or TRBD2 (5 bases each). This CDR3 has 15 residues. Between the trimmed V and J ends, which lost 6 bases and 4 bases, there was a span of 15 bases. The germline gives CDR1 MNHNY, CDR2 SVGAGI (reference sequence).

This clonotype was picked up many times. The chain joins TRBV20-1 to TRBJ2-7, with D hard to call. There are 11 residues in the CDR3. Germline V lookup: CDR1 DFQATT, CDR2 SNEGSKA (reference sequence). V was trimmed by 3 bases and J by 4 bases, leaving 7 bases between them. Here the CDR3 reads CSASEEYEQYF. CDR3 in DNA: TGCAGTGCTAGTGAGGAGTACGAGCAGTACTTC.

The J gene is TRBJ2-7, the V gene TRBV4-1; D unclear. CDR1 is MGHRA, CDR2 YSYEKL, per germline. The CDR3 contains 14 residues. Trimming removed 3 bases at V and 6 bases at J, with 15 bases between. CDR3 coding DNA: TGCGCCAGCAGCCATCCAGGAAGCTCCCCCGAGCAGTACTTC. Amino acids: CASSHPGSSPEQYF.

This chain joins TRBV7-8 and TRBJ2-5, with TRBD2 matching 9 bases. The J call may be mistaken, given a closer DNA end match to TRBJ2-7. Germline V gene data show CDR1 as SGHVS and CDR2 as FQNEAQ. CDR3 size: 14 residues. CDR3 in DNA: TGTGCCAGCAGCAACACCGGGACTAGCTCCGAGCAGTACTTC. Translated: CASSNTGTSSEQYF.

The chain joins TRBV24-1 to TRBJ2-1; D is possibly TRBD2 (5 bases). V dropped 3 bases and J dropped 4 bases, with 12 bases sitting between them. Germline V lookup: CDR1 KGHDR, CDR2 SFDVKD. This CDR3 spans 15 amino acids. CDR3 in DNA: TGTGCCACCAGTGATGAGTCTGAGGGATACAATGAGCAGTTCTTC. Translating gives CATSDESEGYNEQFF.

This clonotype was picked up a small number of times. The chain links TRBV4-2 to TRBJ2-5; a possible D gene is TRBD2 (7 bases). Germline-derived CDR1 and CDR2 are LGHNA and YNFKEQ. CDR3 length: 17 residues. V lost 3 bases to trimming and J lost 1 base, with 18 bases between them. This chain's CDR3 is CASSQNWGGATQETQYF. As DNA, the CDR3 is TGTGCCAGCAGCCAGAACTGGGGGGGGGCAACCCAAGAGACCCAGTACTTC.

This clonotype was detected many times. DNA of the CDR3: TGCAGTGCTTTGACTAGCGTAGGTCCTAATGAGCAGTTCTTC. Translating it yields CSALTSVGPNEQFF. The J gene is TRBJ2-1, the V gene TRBV20-1; 8 bases fit TRBD2. The ends lost 5 bases at V and 7 bases at J; junction bases unmatched: 10. The CDR3 runs to 14 residues. CDR1 is DFQATT, CDR2 SNEGSKA, per germline (reference sequence).

This clonotype showed up many times. J is TRBJ2-7 and V is TRBV4-1, with 9 positions matching TRBD1. Germline-derived CDR1 and CDR2 are MGHRA and YSYEKL. The junction had 5 bases not matched to a gene; V was cut back by 0 bases and J by 11 bases. The CDR3 loop spans 13 amino acids. CDR3 coding DNA: TGCGCCAGCAGCCAAGATCTCGGGACAGGGAAGTACTTC. Amino acids: CASSQDLGTGKYF.

As concerns this clonotype: Since a much larger clone is just one base distant, this may be a read error. The chain employs TRBV7-6 and TRBJ2-3; 12 nucleotides match TRBD2. The CDR3 is 14 residues long. Looked up from germline, CDR1 is SGHVS and CDR2 is FNYEAQ. CDR3 loop: CANSTGLAGDTQYF. The CDR3 region has the DNA TGTGCCAACAGCACAGGACTAGCGGGGGATACGCAGTATTTT.